This is a list of T cell receptor beta chains from one sample in a study of T-cell reconstitution after alpha-beta-depleted transplantation in children. Using its own MiXCR run on the PCR reads, TCRdb lists one record per CDR3 protein. Of hundreds of thousands of distinct CDR3 sequences detected, roughly 33% appear once; the ten largest clones hold around 2.4%. Sequencing was performed on PBMCs from the stem cell graft donor, taken from the stem cell graft. The receptor set was obtained from a human donor who donated a stem cell graft to a child with aplastic anemia. The CDR3 runs from the conserved cysteine through the conserved F or W. Fields, in order: CDR3 length, V gene, clone size, J gene, D gene, CDR3 protein, CDR3 DNA. The D gene is left open where the match is weak. Size values are once, few and many counts, or a class for expanded clones, and some rows have none.

len: 15; v_gene: TRBV5-5; abundance: few; j_gene: TRBJ2-2; d_gene: .; CDR3aa: CASSLAAYLGGELFF; CDR3nt: TGTGCCAGCAGCTTGGCGGCCTATCTAGGCGGGGAGCTGTTTTTT
len: 15; v_gene: TRBV12-3/TRBV12-4; abundance: few; j_gene: TRBJ1-5; d_gene: .; CDR3aa: CASSPPGIVNQPQHF; CDR3nt: TGTGCCAGCAGTCCCCCAGGAATCGTCAATCAGCCCCAGCATTTT
len: 14; v_gene: TRBV30; abundance: few; j_gene: TRBJ1-4; d_gene: TRBD1; CDR3aa: CAWDGNRGDEKLFF; CDR3nt: TGTGCCTGGGACGGTAACAGGGGTGATGAAAAACTGTTTTTT
len: 11; v_gene: TRBV7-2; abundance: .; j_gene: TRBJ2-3; d_gene: .; CDR3aa: CASSPIGTQYF; CDR3nt: TGTGCCAGCAGCCCGATTGGTACGCAGTATTTT
len: 17; v_gene: TRBV11-2; abundance: .; j_gene: TRBJ2-1; d_gene: TRBD2; CDR3aa: CASSQSGTSGAYNEQFF; CDR3nt: TGTGCCAGCAGCCAGTCGGGGACTAGCGGAGCCTACAATGAGCAGTTCTTC
len: 17; v_gene: TRBV5-1; abundance: .; j_gene: TRBJ2-1; d_gene: .; CDR3aa: CASSPQPPAVSNNEQFF; CDR3nt: TGCGCCAGCAGCCCCCAGCCCCCTGCAGTTTCAAACAATGAGCAGTTCTTC
len: 16; v_gene: TRBV20-1; abundance: .; j_gene: TRBJ2-7; d_gene: TRBD1; CDR3aa: CSARDFAGTGNYEQYF; CDR3nt: TGCAGTGCTAGAGATTTCGCCGGGACAGGCAACTACGAGCAGTACTTC
len: 16; v_gene: TRBV7-2; abundance: .; j_gene: TRBJ1-5; d_gene: .; CDR3aa: CASSLRWGELNQPQHF; CDR3nt: TGTGCCAGCAGCTTACGTTGGGGCGAACTCAATCAGCCCCAGCATTTT
len: 14; v_gene: TRBV6-1; abundance: few; j_gene: TRBJ1-5; d_gene: .; CDR3aa: CASSITREGQPQHF; CDR3nt: TGTGCCAGCAGTATAACCCGCGAAGGTCAGCCCCAGCATTTT
len: 14; v_gene: TRBV6-2/TRBV6-3; abundance: .; j_gene: TRBJ2-5; d_gene: .; CDR3aa: CASSYNGYQETQYF; CDR3nt: TGTGCCAGCAGTTACAACGGGTATCAAGAGACCCAGTACTTC
len: 17; v_gene: TRBV15; abundance: few; j_gene: TRBJ2-7; d_gene: TRBD1; CDR3aa: CATSRDPRTGYSYEQYF; CDR3nt: TGTGCCACCAGCAGAGATCCTAGGACAGGATACTCCTACGAGCAGTACTTC
len: 12; v_gene: TRBV19; abundance: .; j_gene: TRBJ1-1; d_gene: .; CDR3aa: CASSIGTTEAFF; CDR3nt: TGTGCCAGTAGTATAGGAACCACTGAAGCTTTCTTT
len: 13; v_gene: TRBV28; abundance: .; j_gene: TRBJ2-3; d_gene: .; CDR3aa: CASRGFPTDTQYF; CDR3nt: TGTGCCAGCAGGGGATTCCCCACAGATACGCAGTATTTT
len: 12; v_gene: TRBV6-2/TRBV6-3; abundance: .; j_gene: TRBJ2-1; d_gene: TRBD2; CDR3aa: CASRTAGGPQFF; CDR3nt: TGTGCCAGCAGAACAGCGGGAGGGCCGCAGTTCTTC
len: 14; v_gene: TRBV5-4; abundance: .; j_gene: TRBJ2-5; d_gene: .; CDR3aa: CASSLAVLQETQYF; CDR3nt: TGTGCCAGCAGCTTGGCCGTTCTACAAGAGACCCAGTACTTC
len: 13; v_gene: TRBV6-1; abundance: .; j_gene: TRBJ2-1; d_gene: .; CDR3aa: CASSRQSVNEQFF; CDR3nt: TGTGCCAGCAGTAGGCAGTCTGTCAATGAGCAGTTCTTC
len: 16; v_gene: TRBV12-2; abundance: few; j_gene: TRBJ1-1; d_gene: .; CDR3aa: CASRLEGQGSSTEAFF; CDR3nt: TGTGCAAGTCGCTTAGAGGGACAGGGGAGTAGCACTGAAGCTTTCTTT
len: 12; v_gene: TRBV28; abundance: few; j_gene: TRBJ1-1; d_gene: .; CDR3aa: CASSSVTTEAFF; CDR3nt: TGTGCCAGCAGTTCGGTCACCACTGAAGCTTTCTTT
len: 14; v_gene: TRBV19; abundance: once; j_gene: TRBJ1-1; d_gene: .; CDR3aa: CASREGLLSTEAFF; CDR3nt: TGTGCCAGTAGGGAGGGGTTGTTGAGCACTGAAGCTTTCTTT
len: 15; v_gene: TRBV12-3/TRBV12-4; abundance: few; j_gene: TRBJ2-1; d_gene: TRBD2; CDR3aa: CASGFLAGAYNEQFF; CDR3nt: TGTGCCAGCGGGTTTCTAGCGGGGGCCTACAATGAGCAGTTCTTC
len: 14; v_gene: TRBV4-3; abundance: .; j_gene: TRBJ2-1; d_gene: .; CDR3aa: CASSQDQGPEKQFF; CDR3nt: TGCGCCAGCAGCCAAGATCAAGGACCCGAGAAGCAGTTCTTC
len: 13; v_gene: TRBV7-9; abundance: .; j_gene: TRBJ1-2; d_gene: TRBD1; CDR3aa: CASSSGTGDGYTF; CDR3nt: TGTGCCAGCAGCTCCGGGACAGGGGATGGCTACACCTTC
len: 17; v_gene: TRBV7-2; abundance: few; j_gene: TRBJ1-5; d_gene: .; CDR3aa: CASSLAGWGYDNQPQHF; CDR3nt: TGTGCCAGCAGCTTAGCGGGATGGGGTTATGACAATCAGCCCCAGCATTTT
len: 13; v_gene: TRBV30; abundance: few; j_gene: TRBJ1-5; d_gene: .; CDR3aa: CAWSVGGEQPQHF; CDR3nt: TGTGCCTGGAGTGTGGGGGGAGAGCAGCCCCAGCATTTT
len: 16; v_gene: TRBV5-1; abundance: .; j_gene: TRBJ2-3; d_gene: TRBD2; CDR3aa: CASSPSPSGNSDTQYF; CDR3nt: TGCGCCAGCAGCCCCTCGCCTAGCGGGAACTCAGATACGCAGTATTTT
len: 15; v_gene: TRBV20-1; abundance: .; j_gene: TRBJ2-4; d_gene: TRBD2; CDR3aa: CSATSGSDLQNIQYF; CDR3nt: TGCAGTGCTACTAGCGGGAGCGATCTCCAAAACATTCAGTACTTC
len: 14; v_gene: TRBV20-1; abundance: few; j_gene: TRBJ1-5; d_gene: .; CDR3aa: CSGGGGVGNQPQHF; CDR3nt: TGCAGTGGCGGGGGTGGAGTAGGCAATCAGCCCCAGCATTTT
len: 11; v_gene: TRBV28; abundance: few; j_gene: TRBJ1-2; d_gene: TRBD1; CDR3aa: CASSGGQGYTF; CDR3nt: TGTGCCAGCAGTGGGGGACAGGGCTACACCTTC
len: 13; v_gene: TRBV6-2/TRBV6-3; abundance: .; j_gene: TRBJ1-2; d_gene: .; CDR3aa: CSSRVQGGYGYTF; CDR3nt: TGTTCCAGCAGGGTGCAGGGCGGCTATGGCTACACCTTC
len: 13; v_gene: TRBV27; abundance: few; j_gene: TRBJ2-5; d_gene: TRBD1; CDR3aa: CASSRGTGETQYF; CDR3nt: TGTGCCAGCAGTCGTGGGACAGGAGAGACCCAGTACTTC
len: 15; v_gene: TRBV6-5; abundance: .; j_gene: TRBJ1-2; d_gene: TRBD1; CDR3aa: CASSYSMTSGGESTF; CDR3nt: TGTGCCAGCAGTTACTCTATGACCTCAGGGGGCGAGAGCACCTTC
len: 16; v_gene: TRBV7-6; abundance: few; j_gene: TRBJ2-1; d_gene: TRBD2; CDR3aa: CASSLRTSGSLDEQFF; CDR3nt: TGTGCCAGCAGCCTTAGGACTAGCGGGAGTCTGGATGAGCAGTTCTTC
len: 18; v_gene: TRBV12-3/TRBV12-4; abundance: .; j_gene: TRBJ2-2; d_gene: .; CDR3aa: CASSLITSDWRDTGELFF; CDR3nt: TGTGCCAGCAGTTTAATCACCTCGGATTGGAGGGACACCGGGGAGCTGTTTTTT
len: 13; v_gene: TRBV29-1; abundance: .; j_gene: TRBJ1-2; d_gene: .; CDR3aa: CSVGAGAASGYTF; CDR3nt: TGCAGCGTTGGGGCAGGTGCCGCCTCTGGCTACACCTTC
len: 16; v_gene: TRBV19; abundance: .; j_gene: TRBJ2-3; d_gene: TRBD1; CDR3aa: CASSTQDRARTDTQYF; CDR3nt: TGTGCCAGTAGTACTCAAGACAGGGCCCGCACAGATACGCAGTATTTT
len: 16; v_gene: TRBV6-2/TRBV6-3; abundance: .; j_gene: TRBJ2-2; d_gene: TRBD1; CDR3aa: CASSYGTVSNTGELFF; CDR3nt: TGTGCCAGCAGTTACGGGACAGTATCGAACACCGGGGAGCTGTTTTTT
len: 17; v_gene: TRBV6-5; abundance: few; j_gene: TRBJ1-3; d_gene: TRBD1; CDR3aa: CASSYISGTGTGNTIYF; CDR3nt: TGTGCCAGCAGTTATATCTCCGGGACAGGGACTGGAAACACCATATATTTT